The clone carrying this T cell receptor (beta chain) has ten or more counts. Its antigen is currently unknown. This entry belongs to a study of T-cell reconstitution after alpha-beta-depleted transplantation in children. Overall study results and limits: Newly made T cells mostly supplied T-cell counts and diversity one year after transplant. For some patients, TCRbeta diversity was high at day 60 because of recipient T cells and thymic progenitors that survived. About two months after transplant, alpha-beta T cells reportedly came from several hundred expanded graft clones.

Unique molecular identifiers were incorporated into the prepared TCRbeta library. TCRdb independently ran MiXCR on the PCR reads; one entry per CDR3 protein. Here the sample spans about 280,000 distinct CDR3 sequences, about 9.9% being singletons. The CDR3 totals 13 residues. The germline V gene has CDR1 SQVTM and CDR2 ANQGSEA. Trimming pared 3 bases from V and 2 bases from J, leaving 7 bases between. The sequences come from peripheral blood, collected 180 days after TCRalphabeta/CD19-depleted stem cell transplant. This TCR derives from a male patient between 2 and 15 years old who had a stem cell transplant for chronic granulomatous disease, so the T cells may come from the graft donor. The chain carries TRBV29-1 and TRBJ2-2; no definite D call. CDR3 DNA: TGCAGCGTTGATTCTCCAAACACCGGGGAGCTGTTTTTT. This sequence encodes CSVDSPNTGELFF.